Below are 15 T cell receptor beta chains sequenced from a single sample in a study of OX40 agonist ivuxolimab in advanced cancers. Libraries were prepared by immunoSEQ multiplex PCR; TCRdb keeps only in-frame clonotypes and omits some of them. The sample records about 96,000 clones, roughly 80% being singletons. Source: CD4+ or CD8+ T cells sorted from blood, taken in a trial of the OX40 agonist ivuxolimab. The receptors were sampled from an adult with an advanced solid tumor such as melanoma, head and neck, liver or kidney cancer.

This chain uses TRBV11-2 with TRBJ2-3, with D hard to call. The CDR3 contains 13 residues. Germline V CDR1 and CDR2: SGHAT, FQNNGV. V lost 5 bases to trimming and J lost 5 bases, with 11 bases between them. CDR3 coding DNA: TGTGCCAGCAGCACATTTCACGGAGATACGCAGTATTTT. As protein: CASSTFHGDTQYF.

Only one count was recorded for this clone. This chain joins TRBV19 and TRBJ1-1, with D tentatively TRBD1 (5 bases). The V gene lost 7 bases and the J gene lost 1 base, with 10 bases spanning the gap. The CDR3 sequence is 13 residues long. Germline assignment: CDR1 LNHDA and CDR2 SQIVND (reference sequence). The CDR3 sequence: CASTQGQNTEAFF. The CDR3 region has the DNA TGTGCCAGTACCCAGGGCCAGAACACTGAAGCTTTCTTT.

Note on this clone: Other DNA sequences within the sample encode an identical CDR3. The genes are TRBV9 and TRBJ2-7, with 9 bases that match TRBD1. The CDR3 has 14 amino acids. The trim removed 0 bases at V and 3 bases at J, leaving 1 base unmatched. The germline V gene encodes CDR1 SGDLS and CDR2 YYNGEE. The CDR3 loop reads CASSVATGGYEQYF. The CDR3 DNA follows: TGTGCCAGCAGCGTAGCGACAGGGGGCTACGAGCAGTACTTC. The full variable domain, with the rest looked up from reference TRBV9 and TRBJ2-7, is DSGVTQTPKHLITATGQRVTLRCSPRSGDLSVYWYQQSLDQGLQFLIQYYNGEERAKGNILERFSAQQFPDLHSELNLSSLELGDSALYFCASSVATGGYEQYFGPGTRLTVT.

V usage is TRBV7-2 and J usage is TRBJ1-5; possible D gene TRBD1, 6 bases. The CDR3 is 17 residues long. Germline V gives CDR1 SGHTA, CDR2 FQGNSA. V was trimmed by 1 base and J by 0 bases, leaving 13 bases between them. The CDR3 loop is CASSLEARTVSNQPQHF. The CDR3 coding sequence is TGTGCCAGCAGCTTAGAGGCCCGGACAGTTAGCAATCAGCCCCAGCATTTT.

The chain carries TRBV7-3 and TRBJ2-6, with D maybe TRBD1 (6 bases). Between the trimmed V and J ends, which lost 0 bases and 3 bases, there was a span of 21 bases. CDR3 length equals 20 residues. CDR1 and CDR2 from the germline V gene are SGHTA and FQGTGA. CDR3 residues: CASSLTQRGMIGDGANVLTF. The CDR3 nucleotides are TGTGCCAGCAGCTTAACGCAAAGGGGGATGATAGGGGATGGGGCCAACGTCCTGACTTTC.

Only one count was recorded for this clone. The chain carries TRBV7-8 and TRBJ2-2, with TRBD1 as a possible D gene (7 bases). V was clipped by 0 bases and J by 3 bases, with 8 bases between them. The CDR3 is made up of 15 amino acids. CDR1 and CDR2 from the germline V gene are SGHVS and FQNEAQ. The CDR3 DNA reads TGTGCCAGCAGCTTAGCCAGGGGGGACACCGGGGAGCTGTTTTTT. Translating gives CASSLARGDTGELFF.

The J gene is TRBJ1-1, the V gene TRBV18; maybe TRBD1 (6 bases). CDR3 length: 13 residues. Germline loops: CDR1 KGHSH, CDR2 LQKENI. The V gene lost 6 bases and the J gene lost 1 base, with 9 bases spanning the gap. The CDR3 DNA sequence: TGTGCCAGCTCTACGGACAGGAACACTGAAGCTTTCTTT. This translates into CASSTDRNTEAFF.

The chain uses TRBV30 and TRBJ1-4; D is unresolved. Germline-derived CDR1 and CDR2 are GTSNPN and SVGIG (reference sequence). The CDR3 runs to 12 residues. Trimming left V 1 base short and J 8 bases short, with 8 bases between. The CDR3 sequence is CAWSDHGEKLFF. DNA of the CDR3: TGTGCCTGGAGTGATCACGGGGAAAAACTGTTTTTT.

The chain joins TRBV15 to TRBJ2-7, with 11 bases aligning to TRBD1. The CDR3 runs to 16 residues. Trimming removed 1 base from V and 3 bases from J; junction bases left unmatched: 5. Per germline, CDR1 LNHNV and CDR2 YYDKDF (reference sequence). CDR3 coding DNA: TGTGCCACCAGCAGAGTAGGCGGGACAGGGGGCTACGAGCAGTACTTC. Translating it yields CATSRVGGTGGYEQYF.

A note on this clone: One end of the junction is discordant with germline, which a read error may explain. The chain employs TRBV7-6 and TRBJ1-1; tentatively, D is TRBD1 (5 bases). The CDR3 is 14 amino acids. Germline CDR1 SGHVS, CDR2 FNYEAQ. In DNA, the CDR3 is TGTGCCAGCAGTTTAGGGCAGGGAGTCACTGAAGCTTTCTTT. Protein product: CASSLGQGVTEAFF.

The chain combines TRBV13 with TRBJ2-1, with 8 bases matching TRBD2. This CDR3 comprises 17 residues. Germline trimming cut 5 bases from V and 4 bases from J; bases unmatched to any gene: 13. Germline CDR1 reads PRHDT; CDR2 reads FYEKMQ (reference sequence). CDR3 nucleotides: TGTGCCAGCAGCCCGGGGGGGTCCGGGGTTAAGTACAATGAGCAGTTCTTC. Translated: CASSPGGSGVKYNEQFF. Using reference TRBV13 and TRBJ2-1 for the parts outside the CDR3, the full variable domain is AAGVIQSPRHLIKEKRETATLKCYPIPRHDTVYWYQQGPGQDPQFLISFYEKMQSDKGSIPDRFSAQQFSDYHSELNMSSLELGDSALYFCASSPGGSGVKYNEQFFGPGTRLTVL.

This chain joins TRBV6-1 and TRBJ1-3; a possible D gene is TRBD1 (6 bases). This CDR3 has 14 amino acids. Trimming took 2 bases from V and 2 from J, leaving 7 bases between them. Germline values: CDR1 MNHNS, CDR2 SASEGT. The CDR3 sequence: CASSENRAGNTIYF. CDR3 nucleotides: TGTGCCAGCAGTGAAAACAGGGCTGGAAACACCATATATTTT.

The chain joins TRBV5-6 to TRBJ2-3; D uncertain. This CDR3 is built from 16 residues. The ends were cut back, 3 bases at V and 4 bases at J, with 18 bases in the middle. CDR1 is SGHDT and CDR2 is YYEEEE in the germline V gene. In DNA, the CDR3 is TGTGCCAGCAGCTCGGACGTACGTAGCCCCTCAGATACGCAGTATTTT. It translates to CASSSDVRSPSDTQYF. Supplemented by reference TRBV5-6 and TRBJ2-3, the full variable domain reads DAGVTQSPTHLIKTRGQQVTLRCSPKSGHDTVSWYQQALGQGPQFIFQYYEEEERQRGNFPDRFSGHQFPNYSSELNVNALLLGDSALYLCASSSDVRSPSDTQYFGPGTRLTVL.

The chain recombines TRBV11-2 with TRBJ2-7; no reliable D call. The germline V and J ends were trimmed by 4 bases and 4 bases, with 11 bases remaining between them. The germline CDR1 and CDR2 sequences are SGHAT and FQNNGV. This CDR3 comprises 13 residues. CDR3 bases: TGTGCCAGCAGCTCAGTTGATAAGTACGAGCAGTACTTC. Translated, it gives CASSSVDKYEQYF.

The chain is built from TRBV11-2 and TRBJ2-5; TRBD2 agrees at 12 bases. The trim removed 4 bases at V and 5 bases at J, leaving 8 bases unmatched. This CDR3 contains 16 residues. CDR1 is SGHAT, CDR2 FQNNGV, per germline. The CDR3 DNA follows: TGTGCCAGCAGCTCACCCTGGACTAGCGGGAAGGAGACCCAGTACTTC. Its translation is CASSSPWTSGKETQYF.